This T cell receptor (beta chain) stems from a study of T cells after yellow fever vaccination. TCRdb re-called the 5' RACE reads with MiXCR, one entry per CDR3 protein. Of under 600,000 distinct CDR3 sequences in the sample, roughly 13% were seen once. The CDR3 consists of 13 residues. J lost 4 bases, V lost 7 bases, and 9 bases had no gene match. Germline loops: CDR1 SQVTM, CDR2 ANQGSEA. This clonotype was counted a few times. The rearrangement joins TRBV29-1 to TRBJ1-2; 7 nucleotides align to TRBD1. This sequence originates from a young man who received the YFV17D yellow fever vaccine. Sequenced here: PBMCs, sampled on the day of the yellow fever booster vaccination. DNA for the CDR3: TGCAGCGCCTTACAGGGGAACGGCTATGGCTACACCTTC. The encoded protein is CSALQGNGYGYTF.